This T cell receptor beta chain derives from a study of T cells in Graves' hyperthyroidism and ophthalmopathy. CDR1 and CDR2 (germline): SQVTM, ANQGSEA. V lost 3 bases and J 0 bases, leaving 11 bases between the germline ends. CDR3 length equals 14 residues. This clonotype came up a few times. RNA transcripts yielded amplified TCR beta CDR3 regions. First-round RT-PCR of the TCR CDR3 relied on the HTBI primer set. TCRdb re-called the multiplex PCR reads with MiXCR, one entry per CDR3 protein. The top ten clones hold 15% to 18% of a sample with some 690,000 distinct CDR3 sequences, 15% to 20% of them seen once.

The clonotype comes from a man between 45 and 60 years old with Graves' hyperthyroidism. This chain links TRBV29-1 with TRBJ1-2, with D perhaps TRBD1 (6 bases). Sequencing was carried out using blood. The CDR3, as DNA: TGCAGCGTTGAGGCGACAGGATCTAACTATGGCTACACCTTC. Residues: CSVEATGSNYGYTF.